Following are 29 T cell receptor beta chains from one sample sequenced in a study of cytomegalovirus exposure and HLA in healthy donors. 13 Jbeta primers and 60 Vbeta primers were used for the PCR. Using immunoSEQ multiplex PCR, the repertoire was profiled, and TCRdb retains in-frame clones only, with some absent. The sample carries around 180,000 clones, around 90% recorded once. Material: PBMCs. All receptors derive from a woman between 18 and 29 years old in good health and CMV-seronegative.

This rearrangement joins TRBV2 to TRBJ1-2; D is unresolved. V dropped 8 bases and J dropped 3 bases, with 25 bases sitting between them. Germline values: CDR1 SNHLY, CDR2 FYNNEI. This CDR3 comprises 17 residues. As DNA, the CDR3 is TGTGCCAGCGTCGCGTCTGTGAGCGATTATTTAGACTATGGCTACACCTTC. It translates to CASVASVSDYLDYGYTF.

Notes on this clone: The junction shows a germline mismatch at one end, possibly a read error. CDR3 nucleotides: TGTTCCAGCAGCCACGGGACTAGTATCTACGAGCAGTACTTC. Translated, it gives CSSSHGTSIYEQYF. This chain connects TRBV7-9 to TRBJ2-7; 8 bases line up with TRBD2. CDR3 length: 14 amino acids. The germline gives CDR1 SEHNR, CDR2 FQNEAQ (reference sequence).

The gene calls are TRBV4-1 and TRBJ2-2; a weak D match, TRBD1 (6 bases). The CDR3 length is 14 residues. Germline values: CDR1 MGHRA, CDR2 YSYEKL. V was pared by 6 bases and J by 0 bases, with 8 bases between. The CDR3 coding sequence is TGCGCCAGCAGAGGACAGACGAACACCGGGGAGCTGTTTTTT. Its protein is CASRGQTNTGELFF.

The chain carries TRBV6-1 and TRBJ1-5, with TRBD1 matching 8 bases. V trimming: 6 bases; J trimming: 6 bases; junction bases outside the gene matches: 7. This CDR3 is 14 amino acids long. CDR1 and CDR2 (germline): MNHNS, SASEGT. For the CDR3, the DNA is TGTGCCAGCAGACAGGGGGTCGAGGGTCAGCCCCAGCATTTT. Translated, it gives CASRQGVEGQPQHF.

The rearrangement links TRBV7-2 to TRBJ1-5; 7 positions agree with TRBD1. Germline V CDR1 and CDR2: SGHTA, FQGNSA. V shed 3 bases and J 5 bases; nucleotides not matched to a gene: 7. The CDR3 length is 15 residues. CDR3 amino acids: CASSFNRGWDQPQHF. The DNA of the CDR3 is TGTGCCAGCAGCTTTAACAGGGGATGGGATCAGCCCCAGCATTTT.

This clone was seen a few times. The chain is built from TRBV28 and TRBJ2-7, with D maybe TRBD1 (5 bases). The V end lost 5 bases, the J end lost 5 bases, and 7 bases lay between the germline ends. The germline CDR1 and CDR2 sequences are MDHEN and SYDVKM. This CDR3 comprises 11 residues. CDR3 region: CASSVRDEQYF. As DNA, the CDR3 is TGTGCCAGCAGTGTCAGGGACGAGCAGTACTTC.

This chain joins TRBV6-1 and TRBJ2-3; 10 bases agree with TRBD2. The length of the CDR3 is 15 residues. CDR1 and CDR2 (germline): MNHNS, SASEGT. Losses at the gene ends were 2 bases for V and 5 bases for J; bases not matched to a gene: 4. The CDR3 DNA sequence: TGTGCCAGCAGTGAACTAGCGGGGGTGGTAGATACGCAGTATTTT. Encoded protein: CASSELAGVVDTQYF.

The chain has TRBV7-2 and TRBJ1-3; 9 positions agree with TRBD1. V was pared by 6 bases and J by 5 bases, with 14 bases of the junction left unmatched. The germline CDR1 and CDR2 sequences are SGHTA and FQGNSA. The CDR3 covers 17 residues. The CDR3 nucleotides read TGTGCCAGCAGGGGATTTTTAACCGGGACAGGGAGAAACACCATATATTTT. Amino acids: CASRGFLTGTGRNTIYF.

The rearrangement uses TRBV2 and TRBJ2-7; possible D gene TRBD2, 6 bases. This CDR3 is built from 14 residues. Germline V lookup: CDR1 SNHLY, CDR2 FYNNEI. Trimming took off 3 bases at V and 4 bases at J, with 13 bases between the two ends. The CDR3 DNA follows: TGTGCCAGCAGTGACATGGGAGGTTATTACGAGCAGTACTTC. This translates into CASSDMGGYYEQYF. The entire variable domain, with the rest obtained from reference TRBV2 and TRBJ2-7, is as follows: EPEVTQTPSHQVTQMGQEVILRCVPISNHLYFYWYRQILGQKVEFLVSFYNNEISEKSEIFDDQFSVERPDGSNFTLKIRSTKLEDSAMYFCASSDMGGYYEQYFGPGTRLTVT.

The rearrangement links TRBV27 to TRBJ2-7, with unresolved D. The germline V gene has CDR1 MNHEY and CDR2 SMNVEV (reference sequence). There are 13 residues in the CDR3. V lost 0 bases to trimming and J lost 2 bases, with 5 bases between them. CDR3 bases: TGTGCCAGCAGTTTATCCTTTCCCTACGAGCAGTACTTC. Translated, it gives CASSLSFPYEQYF.

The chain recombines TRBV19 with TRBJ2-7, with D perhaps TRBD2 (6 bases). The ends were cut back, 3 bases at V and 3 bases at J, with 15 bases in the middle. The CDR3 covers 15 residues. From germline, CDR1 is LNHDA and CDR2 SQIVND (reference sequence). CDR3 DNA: TGTGCCAGTAGTATCTTTCTAGCGAGGGGCTACGAGCAGTACTTC. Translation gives CASSIFLARGYEQYF.

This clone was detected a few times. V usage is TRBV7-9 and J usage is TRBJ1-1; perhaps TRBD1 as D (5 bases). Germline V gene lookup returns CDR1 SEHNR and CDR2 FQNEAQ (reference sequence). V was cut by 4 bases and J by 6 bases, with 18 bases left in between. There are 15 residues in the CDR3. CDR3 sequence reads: CASSYWGVQNPEAFF. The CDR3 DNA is TGTGCCAGCAGCTATTGGGGGGTACAAAACCCTGAAGCTTTCTTT. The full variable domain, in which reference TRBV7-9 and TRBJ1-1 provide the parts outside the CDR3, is DTGVSQNPRHKITKRGQNVTFRCDPISEHNRLYWYRQTLGQGPEFLTYFQNEAQLEKSRLLSDRFSAERPKGSFSTLEIQRTEQGDSAMYLCASSYWGVQNPEAFFGQGTRLTVV.

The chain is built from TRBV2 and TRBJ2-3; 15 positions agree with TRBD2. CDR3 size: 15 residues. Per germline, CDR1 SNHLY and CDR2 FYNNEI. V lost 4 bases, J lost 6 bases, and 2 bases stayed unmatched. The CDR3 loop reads CASSVGTSGGDTQYF. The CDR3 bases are TGTGCCAGCAGTGTAGGGACTAGCGGGGGGGATACGCAGTATTTT.

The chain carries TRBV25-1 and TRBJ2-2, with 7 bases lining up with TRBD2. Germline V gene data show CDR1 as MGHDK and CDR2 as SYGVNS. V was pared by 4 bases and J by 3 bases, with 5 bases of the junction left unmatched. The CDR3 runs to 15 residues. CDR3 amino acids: CASSGGGSYTGELFF. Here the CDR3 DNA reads TGTGCCAGCAGTGGGGGGGGGTCCTACACCGGGGAGCTGTTTTTT.

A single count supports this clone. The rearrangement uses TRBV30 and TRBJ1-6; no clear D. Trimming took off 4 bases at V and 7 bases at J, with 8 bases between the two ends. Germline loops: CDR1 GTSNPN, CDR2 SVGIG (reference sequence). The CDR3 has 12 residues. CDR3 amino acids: CAWTPVNSPLHF. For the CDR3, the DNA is TGTGCCTGGACCCCTGTCAATTCACCCCTCCACTTT.

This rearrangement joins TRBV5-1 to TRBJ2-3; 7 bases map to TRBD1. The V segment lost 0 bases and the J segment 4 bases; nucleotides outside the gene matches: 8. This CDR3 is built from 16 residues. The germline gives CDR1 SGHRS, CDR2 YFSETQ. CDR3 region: CASSLGRRTGADTQYF. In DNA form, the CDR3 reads TGCGCCAGCAGCTTGGGTCGGCGAACAGGGGCAGATACGCAGTATTTT.

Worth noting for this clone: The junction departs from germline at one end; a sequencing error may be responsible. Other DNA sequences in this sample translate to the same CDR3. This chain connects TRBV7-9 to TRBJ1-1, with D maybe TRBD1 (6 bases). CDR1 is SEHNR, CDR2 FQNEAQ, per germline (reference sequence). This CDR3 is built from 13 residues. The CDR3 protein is CASSRGGHTEAFF. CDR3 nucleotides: TGTGCCAGCAGCCGCGGGGGGCACACTGAGGCTTTCTTT.

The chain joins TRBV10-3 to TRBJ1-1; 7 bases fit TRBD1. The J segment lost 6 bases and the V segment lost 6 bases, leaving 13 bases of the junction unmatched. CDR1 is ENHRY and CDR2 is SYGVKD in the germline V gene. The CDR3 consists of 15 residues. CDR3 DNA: TGTGCCATCAGCGTGGGGGACAGAATTATCGCTGAAGCTTTCTTT. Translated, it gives CAISVGDRIIAEAFF.

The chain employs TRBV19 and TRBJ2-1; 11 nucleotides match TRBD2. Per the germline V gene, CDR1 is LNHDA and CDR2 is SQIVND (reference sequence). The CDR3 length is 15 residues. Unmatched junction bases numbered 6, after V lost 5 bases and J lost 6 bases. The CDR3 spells CASSVSGRAFNEQFF. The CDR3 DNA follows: TGTGCCAGTAGTGTTAGCGGGAGGGCCTTCAATGAGCAGTTCTTC.

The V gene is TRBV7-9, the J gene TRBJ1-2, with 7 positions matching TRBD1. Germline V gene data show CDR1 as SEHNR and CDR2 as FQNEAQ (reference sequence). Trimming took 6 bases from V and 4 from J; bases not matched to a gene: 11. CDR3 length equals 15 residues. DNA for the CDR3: TGTGCCAGCAGTAAAACGACAGGGATGGCCTATGGCTACACCTTC. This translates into CASSKTTGMAYGYTF.

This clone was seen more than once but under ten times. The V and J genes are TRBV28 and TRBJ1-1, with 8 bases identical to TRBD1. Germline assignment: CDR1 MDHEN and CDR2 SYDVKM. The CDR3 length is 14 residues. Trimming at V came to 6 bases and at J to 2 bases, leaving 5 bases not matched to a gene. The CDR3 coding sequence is TGTGCCAGCAGCTCTGGACAGGGCAACACTGAAGCTTTCTTT. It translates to CASSSGQGNTEAFF.

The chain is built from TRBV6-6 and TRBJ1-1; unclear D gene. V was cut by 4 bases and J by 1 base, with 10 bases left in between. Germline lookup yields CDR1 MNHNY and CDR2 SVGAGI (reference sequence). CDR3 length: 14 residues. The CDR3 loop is CASSSSYGNTEAFF. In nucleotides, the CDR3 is TGTGCCAGCAGTTCAAGTTACGGGAACACTGAAGCTTTCTTT.

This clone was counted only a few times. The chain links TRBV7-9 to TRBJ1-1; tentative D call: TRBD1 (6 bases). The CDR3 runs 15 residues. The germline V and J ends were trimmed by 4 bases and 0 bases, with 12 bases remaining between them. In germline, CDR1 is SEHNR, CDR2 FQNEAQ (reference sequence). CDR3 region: CASSSSYRVNTEAFF. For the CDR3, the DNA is TGTGCCAGCAGCTCCAGTTACAGGGTGAACACTGAAGCTTTCTTT.

CDR3 sequence reads: CASSELRTGTLWEQFF. The CDR3 DNA sequence: TGTGCCAGCAGTGAATTGAGGACAGGGACCTTATGGGAGCAGTTCTTC. V is TRBV2 and J is TRBJ2-1; 8 nucleotides match TRBD1. The V gene end was trimmed by 2 bases and the J gene end by 10 bases; junction bases not matched to a gene: 13. Looked up from germline, CDR1 is SNHLY and CDR2 is FYNNEI. This CDR3 is 16 amino acids long.

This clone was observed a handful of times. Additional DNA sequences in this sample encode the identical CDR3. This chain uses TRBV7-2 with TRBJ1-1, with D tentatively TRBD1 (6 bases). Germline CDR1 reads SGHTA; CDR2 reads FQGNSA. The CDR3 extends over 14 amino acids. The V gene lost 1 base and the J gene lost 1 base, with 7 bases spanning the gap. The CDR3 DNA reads TGTGCCAGCAGCTTAGTAGGGGGGAACACTGAAGCTTTCTTT. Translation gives CASSLVGGNTEAFF.

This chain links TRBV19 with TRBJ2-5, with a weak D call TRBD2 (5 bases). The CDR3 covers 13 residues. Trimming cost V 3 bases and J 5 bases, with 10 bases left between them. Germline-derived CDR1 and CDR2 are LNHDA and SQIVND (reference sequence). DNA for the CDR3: TGTGCCAGTAGTATGCTTGGCGGGGAGACCCAGTACTTC. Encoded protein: CASSMLGGETQYF.

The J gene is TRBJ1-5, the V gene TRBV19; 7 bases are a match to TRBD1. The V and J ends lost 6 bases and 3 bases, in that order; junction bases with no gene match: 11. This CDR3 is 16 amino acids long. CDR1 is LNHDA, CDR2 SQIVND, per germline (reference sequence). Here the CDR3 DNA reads TGTGCCAGTAGCCCTGGGCGACAGGGAAACAATCAGCCCCAGCATTTT. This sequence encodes CASSPGRQGNNQPQHF.

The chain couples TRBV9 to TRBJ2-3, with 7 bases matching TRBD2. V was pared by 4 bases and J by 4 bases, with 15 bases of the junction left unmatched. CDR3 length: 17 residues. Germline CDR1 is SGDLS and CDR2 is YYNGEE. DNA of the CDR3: TGTGCCAGCAGCCCCCCGCTTGTTGGACTAGGATCAGATACGCAGTATTTT. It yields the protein CASSPPLVGLGSDTQYF.

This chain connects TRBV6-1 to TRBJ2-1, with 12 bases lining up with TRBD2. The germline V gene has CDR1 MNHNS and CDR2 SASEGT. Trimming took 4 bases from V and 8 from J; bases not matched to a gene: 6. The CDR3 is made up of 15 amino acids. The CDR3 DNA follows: TGTGCCAGCAGTGGTACTAGCGGGGGGAGGGATGAGCAGTTCTTC. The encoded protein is CASSGTSGGRDEQFF.